Each of the 23 T cell receptor beta chains below was sequenced from the same sample in a study of T cell responses to AZD1222 COVID-19 vaccine. Here immunoSEQ multiplex PCR was the method, and the copy in TCRdb shows in-frame clones only, minus some. Among fewer than 100,000 clones listed, about 88% were seen once. Sample: peripheral blood, taken 28 days after the second AZD1222 dose. These receptors were collected from an adult who received the AZD1222 COVID-19 vaccine.

The chain is built from TRBV10-2 and TRBJ1-1; no clear D. CDR1 and CDR2 from the germline V gene are WSHSY and SAAADI. Trimming pared 6 bases from V and 4 bases from J, leaving 18 bases between. The CDR3 is made up of 15 amino acids. The CDR3 region has the DNA TGCGCCAGCAGCCCCCCGTTGTCCCCCAGCACTGAAGCTTTCTTT. Its protein is CASSPPLSPSTEAFF.

This clone turned up a few times. V and J are TRBV7-2 and TRBJ2-2; 8 positions match TRBD2. This CDR3 has 15 residues. V shed 1 base and J 13 bases; nucleotides not matched to a gene: 11. Germline loops: CDR1 SGHTA, CDR2 FQGNSA. The chain's CDR3 is CASSLGSGGPRGLFF. The CDR3 DNA reads as TGTGCCAGCAGCTTAGGGTCGGGGGGGCCACGCGGGCTGTTTTTT.

The rearrangement joins TRBV19 to TRBJ1-1; perhaps TRBD1 as D (5 bases). V lost 7 bases, J lost 2 bases, and 14 bases lay in between. The CDR3 extends over 14 amino acids. Germline-derived CDR1 and CDR2 are LNHDA and SQIVND (reference sequence). As DNA, the CDR3 is TGTGCCAGTACCGTGGATGGGGCTAACACTGAAGCTTTCTTT. It encodes CASTVDGANTEAFF.

This chain links TRBV5-1 with TRBJ1-1, with TRBD1 as a possible D gene (6 bases). The V gene lost 2 bases and the J gene lost 1 base, with 12 bases spanning the gap. The CDR3 runs 15 residues. Looked up from germline, CDR1 is SGHRS and CDR2 is YFSETQ. The CDR3 sequence is CASSLTGLGNTEAFF. The CDR3 region has the DNA TGCGCCAGCAGCTTAACAGGGTTGGGGAACACTGAAGCTTTCTTT.

The genes are TRBV7-7 and TRBJ2-1; the match to TRBD2 covers 9 bases. CDR1 is SSHAT and CDR2 is FNYEAQ in the germline V gene (reference sequence). With V trimmed by 5 bases and J by 1 base, 9 bases remained unmatched. This CDR3 has 17 amino acids. CDR3 in DNA: TGTGCCAGCAGCCCGATTAGCGGGAGAGGGTCCTACAATGAGCAGTTCTTC. It codes for CASSPISGRGSYNEQFF.

This clone appeared once. The chain is built from TRBV4-1 and TRBJ1-4, with D possibly TRBD1 on 6 matching bases. The CDR3 length is 15 residues. V was pared by 1 base and J by 8 bases, with 14 bases between. From germline, CDR1 is MGHRA and CDR2 YSYEKL. CDR3 region: CASSQGAGVGEKLFF. As DNA, the CDR3 is TGCGCCAGCAGCCAAGGGGCAGGGGTTGGAGAAAAACTGTTTTTT.

The CDR3 loop reads CASSKPGQGSGANVLTF. DNA of the CDR3: TGTGCCAGCAGCAAACCGGGACAGGGCTCTGGGGCCAACGTCCTGACTTTC. The V gene is TRBV9, the J gene TRBJ2-6; 9 bases align to TRBD1. CDR1 SGDLS and CDR2 YYNGEE come from the germline V gene. The CDR3 has 17 amino acids. The trim removed 4 bases at V and 0 bases at J, leaving 5 bases unmatched.

This clone was seen more than once but under ten times. J is TRBJ2-7 and V is TRBV6-5, with D maybe TRBD2 (6 bases). Looked up from germline, CDR1 is MNHEY and CDR2 is SVGAGI. V was pared by 4 bases and J by 7 bases, with 14 bases between. There are 13 residues in the CDR3. The CDR3: CASSSKAGGEQYF. The CDR3 region has the DNA TGTGCCAGCAGTTCAAAGGCCGGGGGAGAGCAGTACTTC.

This chain links TRBV9 with TRBJ1-1; maybe TRBD1 (5 bases). The CDR3 extends over 14 amino acids. CDR1 is SGDLS and CDR2 is YYNGEE in the germline V gene. V lost 3 bases and J 5 bases, leaving 14 bases between the germline ends. The CDR3 loop reads CASSAGPSRTEAFF. The CDR3 DNA reads TGTGCCAGCAGCGCGGGACCGTCGCGGACTGAAGCTTTCTTT.

This chain links TRBV5-1 with TRBJ1-4; 7 positions match TRBD1. CDR3 length: 14 residues. CDR1 is SGHRS and CDR2 is YFSETQ in the germline V gene. Losses at the gene ends were 6 bases for V and 7 bases for J; bases not matched to a gene: 9. This chain's CDR3 is CASTWGQFTEKLFF. The CDR3 DNA follows: TGCGCCAGCACCTGGGGACAGTTCACTGAAAAACTGTTTTTT.

The rearrangement joins TRBV11-2 to TRBJ2-1; no clear D. The CDR3 runs 15 residues. Germline-derived CDR1 and CDR2 are SGHAT and FQNNGV. V was pared by 4 bases and J by 7 bases, with 17 bases between. CDR3 protein: CASSSLKGRRNEQFF. The CDR3, as DNA: TGTGCCAGCAGCTCGCTAAAAGGACGGAGAAATGAGCAGTTCTTC.

CDR3: CASRPAGGPNYGYTF. In DNA form, the CDR3 reads TGTGCCAGCAGGCCAGCAGGGGGACCCAACTATGGCTACACCTTC. The chain combines TRBV27 with TRBJ1-2; 7 bases match TRBD1. V lost 6 bases to trimming and J lost 2 bases; unmatched junction nucleotides: 9. CDR3 length equals 15 residues. Looked up from germline, CDR1 is MNHEY and CDR2 is SMNVEV (reference sequence).

The CDR3 loop is CASSQRGTSGSYEQYF. CDR3 nucleotides: TGTGCCAGCAGCCAAAGGGGGACTAGCGGGAGCTACGAGCAGTACTTC. The chain uses TRBV7-9 and TRBJ2-7; 14 bases are shared with TRBD2. CDR3 length equals 16 residues. Trimming cost V 5 bases and J 3 bases; bases outside gene matches: 6. The germline gives CDR1 SEHNR, CDR2 FQNEAQ (reference sequence).

The chain has TRBV5-1 and TRBJ2-6, with 7 bases lining up with TRBD2. The V and J ends lost 4 bases and 2 bases, in that order; junction bases with no gene match: 3. This CDR3 comprises 15 residues. CDR1 and CDR2 (germline): SGHRS, YFSETQ. The CDR3 bases are TGCGCCAGCAGCGGCGGGGGTGCTGGGGCCAACGTCCTGACTTTC. Protein: CASSGGGAGANVLTF. Using reference TRBV5-1 and TRBJ2-6 for the parts outside the CDR3, the full variable domain is KAGVTQTPRYLIKTRGQQVTLSCSPISGHRSVSWYQQTPGQGLQFLFEYFSETQRNKGNFPGRFSGRQFSNSRSEMNVSTLELGDSALYLCASSGGGAGANVLTFGAGSRLTVL.

This chain links TRBV18 with TRBJ1-5, with D hard to call. V shed 1 base and J shed 5 bases, with 3 bases lying between them. CDR1 KGHSH and CDR2 LQKENI come from the germline V gene. The CDR3 runs to 12 residues. The CDR3 coding sequence is TGTGCCAGCTCACCACGGGATCAGCCCCAGCATTTT. Its protein is CASSPRDQPQHF. Full variable domain (missing parts from reference TRBV18 and TRBJ1-5): NAGVMQNPRHLVRRRGQEARLRCSPMKGHSHVYWYRQLPEEGLKFMVYLQKENIIDESGMPKERFSAEFPKEGPSILRIQQVVRGDSAAYFCASSPRDQPQHFGDGTRLSIL.

The chain links TRBV19 to TRBJ2-1; D may be TRBD2 (6 bases). Germline V gene data show CDR1 as LNHDA and CDR2 as SQIVND (reference sequence). V was clipped by 9 bases and J by 4 bases, with 19 bases between them. CDR3 length equals 15 residues. CDR3 loop: CASHPAGPPYNEQFF. The CDR3, as DNA: TGTGCCAGCCACCCAGCGGGTCCCCCTTACAATGAGCAGTTCTTC.

The CDR3 region is CAWGRGVNEQFF. The CDR3 coding sequence is TGTGCCTGGGGCCGTGGGGTGAATGAGCAGTTCTTC. This chain connects TRBV30 to TRBJ2-1; D remains unclear. The CDR3 is 12 amino acids. The germline gives CDR1 GTSNPN, CDR2 SVGIG (reference sequence). Between the trimmed V and J ends, which lost 5 bases and 7 bases, there was a span of 12 bases.

CDR3 in amino acids: CASRLGPPGGTEQYF. The CDR3 nucleotides read TGTGCCAGCCGACTCGGACCGCCGGGCGGGACCGAGCAGTACTTC. This chain links TRBV21-1 with TRBJ2-7; the table calls TRBD2, which could not be checked here. TRBV21-1 is given as a pseudogene. The CDR3 has 15 amino acids.

The V and J genes are TRBV18 and TRBJ2-5, with D tentatively TRBD2 (5 bases). The CDR3 runs 13 residues. V gave up 2 bases and J gave up 5 bases, with 9 bases separating them. CDR1 KGHSH and CDR2 LQKENI come from the germline V gene. CDR3 nucleotides: TGTGCCAGCTCACCAGCGGGTGCGGAGACCCAGTACTTC. It is translated as CASSPAGAETQYF.

This sequence joins TRBV9 and TRBJ2-3, with TRBD1 identical over 8 bases. Per germline, CDR1 SGDLS and CDR2 YYNGEE. The junction had 8 bases not matched to a gene; V was cut back by 0 bases and J by 8 bases. The CDR3 sequence is 15 residues long. CDR3: CASSVETGVTVTQYF. DNA for the CDR3: TGTGCCAGCAGCGTAGAGACAGGGGTAACGGTTACGCAGTATTTT.

The CDR3 loop reads CASSVVQGAGELFF. The CDR3 DNA reads as TGTGCCAGCAGCGTAGTACAGGGGGCCGGGGAGCTGTTTTTT. The chain joins TRBV9 to TRBJ2-2; 8 bases agree with TRBD1. In germline, CDR1 is SGDLS, CDR2 YYNGEE. The CDR3 sequence is 14 residues long. The trim removed 0 bases at V and 6 bases at J, leaving 1 base unmatched.

This clone appeared a few times. The gene calls are TRBV10-3 and TRBJ1-1, with 7 bases lining up with TRBD1. CDR1 and CDR2 (germline): ENHRY, SYGVKD. Trimming removed 10 bases from V and 3 bases from J; junction bases left unmatched: 11. This CDR3 spans 14 amino acids. CDR3 region: CATKGARGDTEAFF. CDR3 sequence (DNA): TGTGCCACCAAGGGGGCGCGAGGGGACACTGAAGCTTTCTTT.

This clone is a singleton in its sample. The CDR3 loop reads CASDRGDNGYTF. The CDR3 nucleotides read TGTGCCAGCGACAGGGGGGACAATGGCTACACCTTC. The genes are TRBV9 and TRBJ1-2, with 9 nucleotides matching TRBD1. Germline V gives CDR1 SGDLS, CDR2 YYNGEE. V shed 7 bases, J shed 6 bases, and the junction held 4 bases outside the gene matches. The CDR3 extends over 12 amino acids. Full variable domain (rest looked up from reference TRBV9 and TRBJ1-2): DSGVTQTPKHLITATGQRVTLRCSPRSGDLSVYWYQQSLDQGLQFLIQYYNGEERAKGNILERFSAQQFPDLHSELNLSSLELGDSALYFCASDRGDNGYTFGSGTRLTVV.